This T cell receptor beta chain was observed in a study of T cell responses to AZD1222 COVID-19 vaccine. Whole-study results and caveats: Seropositivity was recorded at baseline in only a handful of AZD1222 recipients. The peak T cell response came first, and repertoires were sampled only after it. As reported, nearly half of all spike-specific TCRs target variant regions that are unmutated. Vaccine-related CD4 TCRs covered spike, predominating at 160-218 and 743-854.

For this clone: The antigen remains unidentified.

The data were produced by immunoSEQ multiplex PCR, yet TCRdb's version contains in-frame clones alone and is incomplete. The sample records roughly 130,000 clones, roughly nine tenths being singletons. Germline assignment: CDR1 KGHSH and CDR2 LQKENI. V shed 2 bases and J shed 4 bases, with 14 bases lying between them. The CDR3 is 16 amino acids. The sequencing here drew on peripheral blood, taken on day 0 of AZD1222 vaccination. J is TRBJ2-2 and V is TRBV18, with D possibly being TRBD1 (6 bases). The TCR comes from an adult in good health. In DNA, the CDR3 is TGTGCCAGCTCACCAACCATGGACAGTTCCACCGGGGAGCTGTTTTTT. Its translation: CASSPTMDSSTGELFF.